Ten or more counts support the clone carrying this T cell receptor beta chain. The CDR3 runs to 21 residues. Using its own MiXCR run on the 5' RACE reads, TCRdb lists one record per CDR3 protein. The sample gives about 21,000 distinct CDR3 sequences, less than 5.5% of which show up once; 15% to 20% is in the top ten. This sample is part of a study of T cells after yellow fever vaccination. Points from the study as a whole: The study noted that FACS-sorted repertoires could contain abundant clonotypes contaminating from the bulk population.

The material was PBMCs, either bulk or a sorted T-cell subset (CD4+, CD8+, memory, or dextramer-sorted; not recorded which), obtained about 41 days after the first yellow fever vaccination. The chain employs TRBV21-1 and TRBJ2-3; the listed D gene, TRBD1, was not tested against the DNA. TRBV21-1 is annotated as a pseudogene. The clonotype originates from a man aged 18 to 29 who received the YFV17D yellow fever vaccine. CDR3 residues: CASSKASRQEKPKSSTDTQYF. DNA for the CDR3: TGTGCCAGCAGCAAAGCTTCTCGACAGGAAAAGCCCAAGTCTAGCACAGATACGCAGTATTTT.